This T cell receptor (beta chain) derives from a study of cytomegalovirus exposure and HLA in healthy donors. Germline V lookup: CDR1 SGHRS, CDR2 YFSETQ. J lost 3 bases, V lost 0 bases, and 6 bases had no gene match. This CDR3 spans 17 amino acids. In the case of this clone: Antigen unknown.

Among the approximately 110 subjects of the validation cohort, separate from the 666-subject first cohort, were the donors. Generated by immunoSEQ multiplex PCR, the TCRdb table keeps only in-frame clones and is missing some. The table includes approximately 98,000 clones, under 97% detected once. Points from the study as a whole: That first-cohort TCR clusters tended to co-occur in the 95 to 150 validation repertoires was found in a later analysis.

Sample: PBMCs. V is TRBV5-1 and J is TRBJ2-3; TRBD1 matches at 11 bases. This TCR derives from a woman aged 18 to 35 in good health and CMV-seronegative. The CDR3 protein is CASSLVPGQGGTDTQYF. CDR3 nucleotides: TGCGCCAGCAGCTTGGTACCGGGACAGGGGGGAACAGATACGCAGTATTTT. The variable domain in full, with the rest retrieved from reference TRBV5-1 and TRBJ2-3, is KAGVTQTPRYLIKTRGQQVTLSCSPISGHRSVSWYQQTPGQGLQFLFEYFSETQRNKGNFPGRFSGRQFSNSRSEMNVSTLELGDSALYLCASSLVPGQGGTDTQYFGPGTRLTVL.